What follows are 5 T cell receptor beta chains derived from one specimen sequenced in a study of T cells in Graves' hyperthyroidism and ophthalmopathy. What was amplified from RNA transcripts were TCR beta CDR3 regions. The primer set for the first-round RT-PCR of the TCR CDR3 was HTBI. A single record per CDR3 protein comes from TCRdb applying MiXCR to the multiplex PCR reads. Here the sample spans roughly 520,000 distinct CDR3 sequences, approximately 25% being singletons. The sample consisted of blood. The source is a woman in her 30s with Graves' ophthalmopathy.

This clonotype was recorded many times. DNA of the CDR3: TGTGCCAGCAGTTTAAGCTACCCCGTGACGGGCGACGGCTACACCTTC. It encodes CASSLSYPVTGDGYTF. V is TRBV27 and J is TRBJ1-2; D remains ambiguous. Between the trimmed V and J ends, which lost 2 bases and 8 bases, there was a span of 21 bases. This CDR3 has 16 residues. Germline CDR1 and CDR2: MNHEY and SMNVEV (reference sequence).

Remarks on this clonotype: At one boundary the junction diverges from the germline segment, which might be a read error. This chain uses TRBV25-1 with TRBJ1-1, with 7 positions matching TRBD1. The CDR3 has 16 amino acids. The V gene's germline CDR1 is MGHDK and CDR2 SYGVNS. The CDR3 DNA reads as TGTGCCAGCAGTGAATCCCGGGACAGCCTCCACACTGAAGCTTGCTTT. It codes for CASSESRDSLHTEACF.

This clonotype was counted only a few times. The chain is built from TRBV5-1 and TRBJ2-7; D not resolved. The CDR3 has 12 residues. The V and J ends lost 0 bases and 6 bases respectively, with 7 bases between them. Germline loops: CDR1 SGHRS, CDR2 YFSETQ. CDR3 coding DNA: TGCGCCAGCAGCTTGGAATCAGGCGAGCAGTACTTC. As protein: CASSLESGEQYF. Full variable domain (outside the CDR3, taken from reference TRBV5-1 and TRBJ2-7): KAGVTQTPRYLIKTRGQQVTLSCSPISGHRSVSWYQQTPGQGLQFLFEYFSETQRNKGNFPGRFSGRQFSNSRSEMNVSTLELGDSALYLCASSLESGEQYFGPGTRLTVT.

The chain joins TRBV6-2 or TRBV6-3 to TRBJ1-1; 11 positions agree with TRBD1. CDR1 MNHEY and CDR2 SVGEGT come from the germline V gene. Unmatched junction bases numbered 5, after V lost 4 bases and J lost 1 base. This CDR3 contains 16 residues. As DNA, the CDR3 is TGTGCCAGCAGTTCCAACGGACAGGGGGCGAACACTGAAGCTTTCTTT. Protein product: CASSSNGQGANTEAFF.

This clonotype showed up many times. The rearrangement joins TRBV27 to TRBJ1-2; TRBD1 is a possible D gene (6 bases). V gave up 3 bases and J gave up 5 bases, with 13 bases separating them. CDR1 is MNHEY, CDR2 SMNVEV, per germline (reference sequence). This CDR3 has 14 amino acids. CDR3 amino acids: CASSLRATGYGYTF. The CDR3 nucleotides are TGTGCCAGCAGTTTGCGAGCTACAGGGTATGGCTACACCTTC.